In its sample, the clone carrying this TCR beta chain was seen a few times. CDR1 and CDR2 (germline): LNHDA, SQIVND (reference sequence). The CDR3 is 16 residues long. Trimming stripped 3 bases from V and 6 bases from J, with 17 bases between. The record originates from a study of early T cells in non-severe SARS-CoV-2 infection. One entry per CDR3 protein, called by TCRdb with MiXCR from the 5' RACE reads. The sample has approximately 84,000 distinct CDR3 sequences, roughly an eighth seen once. The sequence was collected from an adult who was a healthcare worker with PCR-confirmed SARS-CoV-2 infection or an uninfected control (not recorded which). V gene TRBV19 combines with J gene TRBJ2-2, with D uncertain. The sample was whole blood. Here the CDR3 reads CASSMVWQPSAGELFF. The CDR3 DNA follows: TGTGCCAGTAGTATGGTTTGGCAGCCTTCAGCCGGGGAGCTGTTTTTT.